The following is a TCR beta chain sequence with its context. Its cognate antigen is unknown. The PCR contained 60 Vbeta and 13 Jbeta primers. The method was immunoSEQ multiplex PCR; TCRdb's version includes in-frame clones alone and lacks a portion of them. Of around 110,000 clones listed, 75% to 90% are singletons. The data originate from a study of cytomegalovirus exposure and HLA in healthy donors. Whole-study context: An early release of data contained about 85 million unique TCRs, which came from HLA-typed donors. General observations from the study: Across donors, sequencing depth was assumed by presence/absence analyses to be roughly uniform. Several of the most significant clusters appeared linked to common viral pathogens, based on a later analysis. Later analysis identified a missense DCLRE1C variant that was linked to TCR beta V- and J-gene trimming.

This TCR was recovered from a young man in good health and CMV-seronegative. Sequenced sample: PBMCs.

Written as DNA, the CDR3 is TGTGCCAGCAGCTCAAGGAGAGGGGGTGGCAATCAGCCCCAGCATTTT. Amino acids: CASSSRRGGGNQPQHF. The chain joins TRBV7-2 to TRBJ1-5, with TRBD1 as a possible D gene (6 bases). This CDR3 is built from 16 residues. CDR1 SGHTA and CDR2 FQGNSA come from the germline V gene. Trimming removed 4 bases at V and 2 bases at J, with 15 bases between. The full variable domain, its missing parts supplied by reference TRBV7-2 and TRBJ1-5, is GAGVSQSPSNKVTEKGKDVELRCDPISGHTALYWYRQSLGQGLEFLIYFQGNSAPDKSGLPSDRFSAERTGGSVSTLTIQRTQQEDSAVYLCASSSRRGGGNQPQHFGDGTRLSIL.